The 22 T cell receptor beta chains reported below all come from one sample, sequenced in a study. The table came from immunoSEQ multiplex PCR; TCRdb's copy has only in-frame clones and leaves some out. The table has nearly 70,000 clones, just over 90% seen once. Sequencing was carried out using PBMCs. These receptors were taken from a man in his forties or fifties with rheumatoid arthritis.

CDR3 DNA: TGCGCCAGCAGCCAAGTGAACTATGGCTACACCTTC. Translation: CASSQVNYGYTF. The V gene is TRBV4-1, the J gene TRBJ1-2; D is undetermined. This CDR3 comprises 12 residues. V was shortened by 1 base and J by 2 bases, with 2 bases between the two germline ends. Germline V gives CDR1 MGHRA, CDR2 YSYEKL.

The count of this clone is one. The CDR3 loop is CASSPAWGNQPQHF. Here the CDR3 DNA reads TGTGCCAGCAGCCCAGCTTGGGGCAATCAGCCCCAGCATTTT. The chain carries TRBV2 and TRBJ1-5; D ambiguous. The CDR3 extends over 14 amino acids. Per the germline V gene, CDR1 is SNHLY and CDR2 is FYNNEI. Trimming took 6 bases from V and 2 from J, leaving 11 bases between them.

The chain couples TRBV27 to TRBJ2-1, with D unresolved. This CDR3 has 13 residues. The V and J ends lost 2 bases and 8 bases respectively, with 10 bases between them. CDR1 is MNHEY, CDR2 SMNVEV, per germline (reference sequence). Written as DNA, the CDR3 is TGTGCCAGCAGTTTAGGCTCAATCCATGAGCAGTTCTTC. Residues: CASSLGSIHEQFF.

This chain's CDR3 is CASSVGGENEQFF. CDR3 bases: TGTGCCAGCAGCGTTGGAGGAGAAAATGAGCAGTTCTTC. The rearrangement links TRBV9 to TRBJ2-1, with a weak D call TRBD2 (5 bases). Germline V gene lookup returns CDR1 SGDLS and CDR2 YYNGEE. The CDR3 is made up of 13 amino acids. V shed 2 bases and J shed 7 bases, with 10 bases lying between them.

V is TRBV19 and J is TRBJ1-5, with 8 positions matching TRBD1. The CDR3 runs 16 residues. Trimming took 6 bases from V and 3 from J; bases not matched to a gene: 10. Germline V gene lookup returns CDR1 LNHDA and CDR2 SQIVND (reference sequence). CDR3 sequence reads: CASSLEDRVSNQPQHF. The CDR3 region has the DNA TGTGCCAGTAGCCTCGAGGACAGGGTATCCAATCAGCCCCAGCATTTT.

In nucleotides, the CDR3 is TGTGCCAGCAGCGCATACAGGGTCGGTAATGAAAAACTGTTTTTT. This codes for CASSAYRVGNEKLFF. This sequence joins TRBV7-8 and TRBJ1-4; TRBD1 might be the D (6 bases). The CDR3 contains 15 residues. Trimming shortened V by 5 bases and J by 4 bases, and 14 bases separated the two germline ends. Germline CDR1 and CDR2: SGHVS and FQNEAQ.

This sequence joins TRBV5-6 and TRBJ2-7, with 11 positions matching TRBD2. This CDR3 comprises 13 residues. Trimming at V came to 0 bases and at J to 12 bases, leaving 5 bases not matched to a gene. Germline values: CDR1 SGHDT, CDR2 YYEEEE. In DNA, the CDR3 is TGTGCCAGCAGCTTGGGACTAGCGGGAATCGTGTACTTC. Protein product: CASSLGLAGIVYF.

The chain combines TRBV19 with TRBJ1-1, with D unclear. The CDR3 has 13 amino acids. V was trimmed by 1 base and J by 4 bases, leaving 7 bases between them. In germline, CDR1 is LNHDA, CDR2 SQIVND (reference sequence). As DNA, the CDR3 is TGTGCCAGTAGTATAGCGGCGGGCACTGAAGCTTTCTTT. It codes for CASSIAAGTEAFF. Full variable domain (remainder filled in from reference TRBV19 and TRBJ1-1): DGGITQSPKYLFRKEGQNVTLSCEQNLNHDAMYWYRQDPGQGLRLIYYSQIVNDFQKGDIAEGYSVSREKKESFPLTVTSAQKNPTAFYLCASSIAAGTEAFFGQGTRLTVV.

This clone was detected only once. The chain joins TRBV19 to TRBJ1-4, with TRBD1 as a possible D gene (5 bases). CDR3 length: 15 amino acids. With 2 bases removed from V and 8 bases from J, the gap between germline ends came to 15 bases. In germline, CDR1 is LNHDA, CDR2 SQIVND (reference sequence). In DNA form, the CDR3 reads TGTGCCAGTAGTATACGGGCAGGGTTCGAAGAAAAACTGTTTTTT. Amino acids: CASSIRAGFEEKLFF.

The chain recombines TRBV6-6 with TRBJ1-2; D unresolved. V lost 4 bases, J lost 0 bases, and 12 bases lay in between. The germline V gene encodes CDR1 MNHNY and CDR2 SVGAGI (reference sequence). This CDR3 is 15 amino acids long. The CDR3 DNA is TGTGCCAGCAGTTCCCCCCCAGAGACTAACTATGGCTACACCTTC. Translated, it gives CASSSPPETNYGYTF.

The chain links TRBV5-1 to TRBJ1-4; the D gene is possibly TRBD1 (5 bases). Deletions cut 5 bases from V and 1 base from J, with 9 bases between. This CDR3 spans 14 amino acids. Germline CDR1 reads SGHRS; CDR2 reads YFSETQ. Written as DNA, the CDR3 is TGCGCCAGCAGGGCAGGGCTAACTAATGAAAAACTGTTTTTT. It encodes CASRAGLTNEKLFF.

This clone showed up just once. This chain connects TRBV7-9 to TRBJ1-4; no reliable D call. Germline V gives CDR1 SEHNR, CDR2 FQNEAQ (reference sequence). This CDR3 spans 15 amino acids. Trimming shortened V by 5 bases and J by 0 bases, and 10 bases separated the two germline ends. Here the CDR3 reads CASSHQSATNEKLFF. The CDR3 region has the DNA TGTGCCAGCAGCCATCAGAGCGCAACTAATGAAAAACTGTTTTTT.

The chain uses TRBV10-2 and TRBJ1-2; D perhaps matches TRBD1 (5 bases). The CDR3 is 13 residues long. Germline V CDR1 and CDR2: WSHSY, SAAADI. The germline V and J ends were trimmed by 4 bases and 4 bases, with 10 bases remaining between them. CDR3 amino acids: CASSATETYGYTF. CDR3 nucleotides: TGCGCCAGCAGTGCGACAGAGACCTATGGCTACACCTTC.

The V call is TRBV19, the J call TRBJ1-1; possible D gene TRBD1, 6 bases. CDR3 length equals 15 residues. Per the germline V gene, CDR1 is LNHDA and CDR2 is SQIVND (reference sequence). Trimming took off 5 bases at V and 1 base at J, with 14 bases between the two ends. CDR3 bases: TGTGCCAGTAGTGCCTACAGGGTGGAGAACACTGAAGCTTTCTTT. Its translation is CASSAYRVENTEAFF.

The CDR3 spells CAWSVQGAGNQPQHF. The CDR3 nucleotides read TGTGCCTGGAGTGTCCAGGGGGCTGGCAATCAGCCCCAGCATTTT. V and J are TRBV30 and TRBJ1-5; 8 bases align to TRBD1. CDR3 length: 15 residues. CDR1 GTSNPN and CDR2 SVGIG come from the germline V gene (reference sequence). The V and J ends lost 0 bases and 2 bases, in that order; junction bases with no gene match: 3.

This clone was found a few times. The chain carries TRBV7-2 and TRBJ2-5; TRBD1 matches at 7 bases. Germline V gene lookup returns CDR1 SGHTA and CDR2 FQGNSA. Unmatched junction bases numbered 1, after V lost 4 bases and J lost 2 bases. The CDR3 is made up of 13 amino acids. In DNA form, the CDR3 reads TGTGCCAGCAGCTCGGGACAGCAAGAGACCCAGTACTTC. Translation gives CASSSGQQETQYF.

V and J are TRBV6-1 and TRBJ1-5; the D gene is possibly TRBD1 (5 bases). The CDR3 is 17 amino acids. V lost 0 bases, J lost 6 bases, and 18 bases lay in between. CDR1 is MNHNS, CDR2 SASEGT, per germline. The CDR3 bases are TGTGCCAGCAGTGAAGCGGGGACCCCAGGCGTGCTTCAGCCCCAGCATTTT. It yields the protein CASSEAGTPGVLQPQHF.

The chain recombines TRBV6-5 with TRBJ1-1, with a tentative D call TRBD1 (6 bases). The V end lost 4 bases, the J end lost 3 bases, and 18 bases lay between the germline ends. This CDR3 region has 16 residues. The germline V gene has CDR1 MNHEY and CDR2 SVGAGI. DNA of the CDR3: TGTGCCAGCAGTTTTCGGACAGCCCGGGCGGACACTGAAGCTTTCTTT. Translating gives CASSFRTARADTEAFF.

The rearrangement joins TRBV28 to TRBJ1-2; 7 bases match TRBD1. CDR3 length: 16 amino acids. V gave up 5 bases and J gave up 4 bases; unmatched junction bases: 13. Germline V gene lookup returns CDR1 MDHEN and CDR2 SYDVKM. The CDR3 loop is CASSPGQNALGYGYTF. The CDR3 DNA is TGTGCCAGCAGTCCGGGACAGAACGCCCTGGGCTATGGCTACACCTTC.

V is TRBV24-1 and J is TRBJ2-3, with D perhaps TRBD1 or TRBD2 (7 bases each). The CDR3 is 15 residues long. V lost 6 bases and J 0 bases, leaving 12 bases between the germline ends. Germline CDR1 KGHDR, CDR2 SFDVKD. The CDR3 DNA is TGTGCCACCAGTCAGGGGGGGCCTAGCACAGATACGCAGTATTTT. Residues: CATSQGGPSTDTQYF.

The chain recombines TRBV18 with TRBJ1-1, with TRBD1 identical over 10 bases. Germline-derived CDR1 and CDR2 are KGHSH and LQKENI. Germline trimming cut 6 bases from V and 1 base from J; bases unmatched to any gene: 11. The CDR3 spans 17 residues. CDR3 DNA: TGTGCCAGCTCCCCCGGGACAGGGGCCGCGGGGAACACTGAAGCTTTCTTT. It translates to CASSPGTGAAGNTEAFF.

This clone was counted a single time. The chain uses TRBV6-5 and TRBJ2-3; 9 nucleotides match TRBD1. Trimming took 2 bases from V and 3 from J; bases not matched to a gene: 0. The CDR3 runs to 14 residues. Germline-derived CDR1 and CDR2 are MNHEY and SVGAGI. The CDR3 loop is CASSYGTGTDTQYF. The CDR3 nucleotides are TGTGCCAGCAGTTACGGGACAGGGACAGATACGCAGTATTTT.